This T cell receptor (beta chain) derives from a study of blood T cell repertoires in COVID-19 (dated by TCRdb to the early 2020s). Study-level background: The collaborator samples originated in the United States, Italy and Spain and spanned the acute and convalescent phases of COVID-19. The prospective study material was composed of cDNA or gDNA derived from T cells, B-cell-depleted T cells, or PBMCs. Subjects who had been exposed to COVID-19, were actively infected with it, or had recovered from it provided the deeply sampled blood TCRbeta repertoires that made up the dataset. The repertoires were made available in a free public database intended to serve as a resource for research on the immune response to SARS-CoV-2. Samples came from the ongoing ImmuneRACE study (first 160 participants) plus 1,254 subjects from 6 global collaborators. The sample metadata nearly always contained a de-identified subject ID, COVID-19 status, age in years and sex. Where available, HLA class I and class II types were obtained from metadata supplied by the sample provider rather than from assay-based typing. Broad study findings and their caveats: Clinical and demographic metadata were provided uncurated, with the amount varying by source and participant.

CDR1 and CDR2 (GTSNPN, SVGIG) derive from the germline V gene (reference sequence). V sheds 0 bases and J sheds 6 bases, leaving 6 bases between their ends. From the cysteine up to the phenylalanine, the CDR3 has a length of 13 residues. The read is trimmed to its CDR3 DNA, 39 bases read in frame from base 1. As to this clone: Its antigen is not yet known. Per-base quality was not reported, and no clone a single base away is much larger than it.

In Seattle, one collaborating source enrolled patients while the infection was active and tracked those patients longitudinally over the course of disease. Whole blood was collected in K2EDTA tubes by collaborating institutions according to the institutions' own protocols. Collaborator samples were shipped for TCRbeta analysis as frozen whole blood, isolated PBMCs, or DNA extracted from either sample type. TCRbeta CDR3 regions were amplified from genomic DNA using the immunoSEQ Assay, a bias-controlled multiplex PCR. Per the source publication's procedure: The number of nucleated cells in each sample was estimated from the amplification of reference gene primers within the assay. Sequence reads were collapsed and filtered to measure the absolute abundance of every unique TCRbeta CDR3 rearrangement. Productive Simpson clonality was computed per sample as the square root of Simpson's diversity index over productive rearrangements. The table was pulled from immuneACCESS by TCRdb, which kept in-frame rearrangements only. Such tables lose some clones; where checked, under half of the loss comes from unresolved V genes, and the rest has no known cause. For V, J and clone size, that table is used; D and trimming come from the DNA. Counted in this sample were 200,000 to 250,000 clones; more than 70% of them appeared once. The ten top clones hold approximately 6% of the sample.

Material: peripheral blood. The chain is assembled from TRBV30 and TRBJ1-6, with the D gene not clear enough to name. The receptor was derived from a woman aged 80 or over with COVID-19, enrolled during active disease. The CDR3 protein is CAWSVPSNSPLHF. Read as DNA, the sequence is TGTGCCTGGAGTGTACCGAGTAATTCACCCCTCCACTTT.